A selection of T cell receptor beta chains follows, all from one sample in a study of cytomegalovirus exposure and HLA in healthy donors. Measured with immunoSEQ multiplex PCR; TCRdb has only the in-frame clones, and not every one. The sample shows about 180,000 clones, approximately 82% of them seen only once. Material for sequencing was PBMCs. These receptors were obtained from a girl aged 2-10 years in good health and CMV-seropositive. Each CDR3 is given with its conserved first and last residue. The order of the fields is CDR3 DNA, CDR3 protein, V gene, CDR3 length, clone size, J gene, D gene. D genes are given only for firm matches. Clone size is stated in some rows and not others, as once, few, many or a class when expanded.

TGTGCCAGCAGGCTGGGGCTCCCCAACACAGATACGCAGTATTTT CASRLGLPNTDTQYF TRBV5-4 15 NA TRBJ2-3 NA
TGTGCCAGCAGCCTCGGGGGGGGTGCCTATGGCTACACCTTC CASSLGGGAYGYTF TRBV9 14 NA TRBJ1-2 NA
TGTGCCAGCGGGGCTTTCGGCTCTGGAAACACCATATATTTT CASGAFGSGNTIYF TRBV27 14 NA TRBJ1-3 NA
TGTGCCAGCTCACACCCGGGCAGGGGGGTGATGGATGGCTACACCTTC CASSHPGRGVMDGYTF TRBV18 16 once TRBJ1-2 TRBD1
TGCGCCAGCAGTGTTTCACAGGGGAATGAGCAGTTCTTC CASSVSQGNEQFF TRBV10-1 13 NA TRBJ2-1 TRBD1
TGTGCCACCAGCAGAGATCTCTCAGACAGTAACTATGGCTACACCTTC CATSRDLSDSNYGYTF TRBV15 16 NA TRBJ1-2 NA
TGTGCCAGCAGCTACGACAGGGGAGGCACTGAAGCTTTCTTT CASSYDRGGTEAFF TRBV11-2 14 once TRBJ1-1 TRBD1
TGTGCCAGCAGCCCGTACATGAACACTGAAGCTTTCTTT CASSPYMNTEAFF TRBV5-4 13 NA TRBJ1-1 NA
TGCGCCAGCAGCTACACAGGGCGAAACACTGAAGCTTTCTTT CASSYTGRNTEAFF TRBV5-1 14 NA TRBJ1-1 NA
TGCGCCAGCAGCCGACTAGCATGGGGGTTAAAGCCCCAGCATTTT CASSRLAWGLKPQHF TRBV4-1 15 few TRBJ1-5 NA
TGCGCCAGCAGCTCACTCAGGTCTGGGGCCAACGTCCTGACTTTC CASSSLRSGANVLTF TRBV5-1 15 NA TRBJ2-6 NA
TGTGCTAGTGGTTTGGGGGCAGGGGAGCTGTTTTTT CASGLGAGELFF TRBV12-5 12 few TRBJ2-2 NA
TGTGCCAGCAGTTACGGGACAGGGAAAAACTATGGCTACACCTTC CASSYGTGKNYGYTF TRBV6-5 15 NA TRBJ1-2 TRBD1
TGCGCCAGCAGGTCCGACAGCTTCTATAATTCACCCCTCCACTTT CASRSDSFYNSPLHF TRBV10-1 15 few TRBJ1-6 NA
TGCAGCGTTGCAACCGGGACAGGGTCCGAGCAGTACTTC CSVATGTGSEQYF TRBV29-1 13 NA TRBJ2-7 TRBD1
TGTGCCAGCAGTGACGCGGGCAATGAGCAGTTCTTC CASSDAGNEQFF TRBV6-1 12 NA TRBJ2-1 NA
TGTGCCTGGAGGAGGGTGATGAACACTGAAGCTTTCTTT CAWRRVMNTEAFF TRBV30 13 NA TRBJ1-1 NA
TGTGCCAGCAGTTCGGGACTCCGCTACGAGCAGTACTTC CASSSGLRYEQYF TRBV6-1 13 few TRBJ2-7 NA
TGTGCCAGCCAAGCTTACCATGGAGACAGGGACGATGAAAAACTGTTTTTT CASQAYHGDRDDEKLFF TRBV28 17 NA TRBJ1-4 TRBD1
TGTGCCAGCAGCCGGGACAGGGGCTTATCCTACGAGCAGTACTTC CASSRDRGLSYEQYF TRBV7-8 15 NA TRBJ2-7 TRBD1
TGCGCCAGCAGCTTGGACCCCCCGGCGACAGATGAAGCTTTCTTT CASSLDPPATDEAFF TRBV5-1 15 NA TRBJ1-1 NA
TGTGCCAGCAGCACAGGGGTCGTCTCTGGAAACACCATATATTTT CASSTGVVSGNTIYF TRBV11-3 15 NA TRBJ1-3 TRBD1